Listed below are T cell receptor beta chains from one sample, sequenced in a study of cytomegalovirus exposure and HLA in healthy donors. Only in-frame clones appear in the TCRdb table, and some are missing; sequencing was by immunoSEQ multiplex PCR. The sample shows just over 80,000 clones, and around 1.1% sits with its ten largest clones. Specimen: PBMCs. The receptors were sampled from a woman aged 25 to 39 in good health and CMV-seronegative. CDR3s include the opening cysteine and the closing phenylalanine or tryptophan.

>TRBJ2-5|TRBV5-6
CASSRTVASSQETQYF
>TRBJ2-1|TRBV7-6
CASSPGGTTYNEQFF
>TRBJ2-5|TRBV5-4
CASSFGQGIQETQYF
>TRBJ1-1|TRBV7-9
CASSLVRRQGRENTEAFF
>TRBJ1-1|TRBV18
CASSRRQGDAEAFF
>TRBJ2-7|TRBV29-1
CSVLVSGSEQYF
>TRBJ1-2|TRBV6-5
CASSYTDRDQGYTF
>TRBJ2-1|TRBV5-1
CASSLWGQENSSSYNEQFF
>TRBJ2-7|TRBV18
CASSKEQGNYEQYF
>TRBJ2-1|TRBV7-9
CASSLGQGYNVYEQFF
>TRBJ1-1|TRBV4-1
CASSKTGGTEAFF
>TRBJ1-2|TRBV7-9
CASSTHPPDRGRSYGYTF
>TRBJ2-1|TRBV27
CASSGPGLAIEQFF
>TRBJ1-2|TRBV19
CASSIATGSGGYTF
>TRBJ2-5|TRBV6-1
CASSAGFSETQYF
>TRBJ2-7|TRBV5-6
CASSWGTAVYEQYF
>TRBJ2-7|TRBV7-6
CASSLLLAGVDEQYF
>TRBJ1-3|TRBV19
CASSTWGAGNTIYF
>TRBJ1-2|TRBV6-5
CASSYSTGVGGYTF
>TRBJ2-7|TRBV30
CAWSFGTSLYEQYF
>TRBJ1-1|TRBV30
CAWSSTGTGELGAFF
>TRBJ2-3|TRBV6-1
CASNFIKNTDTQYF
>-|TRBV30
CAWRDPGYEQYF
>TRBJ1-5|TRBV4-1
CASSQQTGLNQPQHF
>TRBJ2-1|TRBV6-5
CASSQGRGGHNEQFF
>TRBJ2-1|TRBV5-1
CASRPLAGGENEQFF
>TRBJ2-3|TRBV19
CATALGAYTDTQYF
>TRBJ2-1|TRBV11-2
CASSLGQSLDNEQFF
>TRBJ1-4|TRBV30
CAWSLGTGDATNEKLFF
>TRBJ2-2|TRBV9
CASSSDYTGELFF